One and the same sample provided the 30 T cell receptor beta chains below, sequenced in a study of identical twins (TCRdb year 2016). The protocol used for the library was 5' RACE. Sequenced using an Illumina HiSeq 2000. Through fastp at Q25 and MiXCR, TCRdb rebuilt clones from the public reads, retaining in-frame beta chains. Under each unique CDR3 protein, matching rows form one entry showing the most common genes and DNA. In all, the sample holds around 490,000 distinct CDR3 sequences, and approximately 20% of those were seen once. Of the sample, 0.4% to 0.6% is held by the ten largest clones. The sample was also linked to a second study, of yellow fever vaccine responses in identical twins.

The sequenced sample consisted of CD4+ T cells sorted from blood. Source of these receptors: a woman aged 18-29 years in good health.

This clonotype was counted between two and nine times. This chain uses TRBV28 with TRBJ1-5; 7 bases map to TRBD1. The CDR3 is 18 amino acids. Germline assignment: CDR1 MDHEN and CDR2 SYDVKM. With V trimmed by 5 bases and J by 0 bases, 13 bases remained unmatched. CDR3 loop: CASSPRQGRVPSNQPQHF. The CDR3 bases are TGTGCCAGCAGTCCTAGACAGGGTAGAGTCCCTAGCAATCAGCCCCAGCATTTT.

This chain joins TRBV20-1 and TRBJ1-2; D ambiguous. The CDR3 is 11 amino acids. Germline V gives CDR1 DFQATT, CDR2 SNEGSKA (reference sequence). V was shortened by 7 bases and J by 0 bases, with 6 bases between the two germline ends. The CDR3 is CSGPSNYGYTF. As DNA, the CDR3 is TGCAGTGGGCCGTCTAACTATGGCTACACCTTC.

This clonotype was seen a handful of times. V usage is TRBV2 and J usage is TRBJ2-7, with 7 nucleotides matching TRBD1. The CDR3 spans 14 residues. Germline-derived CDR1 and CDR2 are SNHLY and FYNNEI. The junction had 8 bases not matched to a gene; V was cut back by 6 bases and J by 3 bases. The CDR3 region has the DNA TGTGCCAGCAGGACTACAGGGGCGGTCTACGAGCAGTACTTC. It encodes CASRTTGAVYEQYF.

The chain uses TRBV7-9 and TRBJ2-5; D gene unclear. This CDR3 has 16 amino acids. CDR1 is SEHNR and CDR2 is FQNEAQ in the germline V gene (reference sequence). The V and J ends lost 5 bases and 9 bases respectively, with 25 bases between them. The CDR3 nucleotides are TGTGCCAGCAGCCCCCCCCCTAGTCGTGGACCGAGGTCCCAGTACTTC. Its protein product is CASSPPPSRGPRSQYF.

This clonotype has just a few counts. CDR3 sequence reads: CSARDWKTGELFF. The CDR3 DNA sequence: TGCAGTGCTAGAGATTGGAAAACCGGGGAGCTGTTTTTT. The chain recombines TRBV20-1 with TRBJ2-2; D call uncertain. The germline V gene has CDR1 DFQATT and CDR2 SNEGSKA (reference sequence). V lost 0 bases and J 5 bases, leaving 7 bases between the germline ends. This CDR3 has 13 amino acids.

The genes are TRBV6-5 and TRBJ2-1; TRBD2 matches 7 bases. This CDR3 has 15 amino acids. V lost 0 bases, J lost 5 bases, and 4 bases stayed unmatched. Per germline, CDR1 MNHEY and CDR2 SVGAGI. The CDR3 reads CASSYSASGNNEQFF. Here the CDR3 DNA reads TGTGCCAGCAGTTACTCGGCTAGCGGAAACAATGAGCAGTTCTTC.

The chain employs TRBV12-3 or TRBV12-4 and TRBJ2-5; weak D call: TRBD1 (6 bases). The CDR3 runs to 16 residues. V gave up 3 bases and J gave up 5 bases, with 19 bases separating them. The DNA of the CDR3 is TGTGCCAGCAGTTTGGGCAGGGGCCGCGAGGAGGAGACCCAGTACTTC. This translates into CASSLGRGREEETQYF.

CDR3 sequence: CSAQTRDLQFF. The CDR3 region has the DNA TGCAGTGCCCAGACCCGGGACTTACAGTTCTTC. The chain carries TRBV20-1 and TRBJ2-1, with D possibly matching TRBD2 (6 bases). Between the trimmed V and J ends, which lost 6 bases and 13 bases, there was a span of 16 bases. CDR1 and CDR2 (germline): DFQATT, SNEGSKA (reference sequence). This CDR3 spans 11 amino acids.

This clonotype was seen a handful of times. The rearrangement joins TRBV28 to TRBJ2-2; tentatively, D is TRBD1 (5 bases). CDR1 MDHEN and CDR2 SYDVKM come from the germline V gene. Trimming left V 7 bases short and J 4 bases short, with 13 bases between. The CDR3 contains 14 residues. For the CDR3, the DNA is TGTGCCAGCACCCAAGGGGTCGGCACCGGGGAGCTGTTTTTT. Amino acids: CASTQGVGTGELFF.

V gene TRBV5-1 combines with J gene TRBJ1-1; D is undetermined. With 4 bases removed from V and 3 bases from J, the gap between germline ends came to 10 bases. CDR3 length: 13 amino acids. CDR1 and CDR2 from the germline V gene are SGHRS and YFSETQ. The CDR3: CASSPWDHTEAFF. The CDR3 DNA is TGCGCCAGCAGCCCCTGGGATCACACTGAAGCTTTCTTT. The whole variable domain, remainder taken from reference TRBV5-1 and TRBJ1-1, is KAGVTQTPRYLIKTRGQQVTLSCSPISGHRSVSWYQQTPGQGLQFLFEYFSETQRNKGNFPGRFSGRQFSNSRSEMNVSTLELGDSALYLCASSPWDHTEAFFGQGTRLTVV.

This clonotype has more than one count but fewer than ten. The V gene is TRBV12-3 or TRBV12-4, the J gene TRBJ2-3; maybe TRBD1 (6 bases). Trimming took 2 bases from V and 4 from J, leaving 13 bases between them. The CDR3 extends over 15 amino acids. The CDR3 loop is CASSLRQGMADTQYF. CDR3 nucleotide sequence: TGTGCCAGCAGTTTACGTCAGGGGATGGCAGATACGCAGTATTTT.

This clonotype was seen repeatedly, ten times or more. The rearrangement joins TRBV12-3 or TRBV12-4 to TRBJ2-7; D is possibly TRBD2 (6 bases). There are 17 residues in the CDR3. With 1 base removed from V and 2 bases from J, the gap between germline ends came to 18 bases. The CDR3 DNA reads as TGTGCCAGCAGTTTAGTCCCGCGGGACGGATTTCCCTACGAGCAGTACTTC. It yields the protein CASSLVPRDGFPYEQYF.

The chain recombines TRBV7-7 with TRBJ2-2; TRBD2 might be the D (5 bases). Germline V CDR1 and CDR2: SSHAT, FNYEAQ (reference sequence). The CDR3 runs to 15 residues. Trimming left V 5 bases short and J 4 bases short, with 14 bases between. The CDR3 nucleotides are TGTGCCAGCAGCGCCGTCGCGGGCCCCACCGGGGAGCTGTTTTTT. Translation: CASSAVAGPTGELFF.

As concerns this clonotype: The junction differs from germline at one of its ends, possibly a read error. CDR3: CCARDLKRERAGELFF. CDR3 in DNA: TGCTGTGCTAGAGATCTTAAAAGAGAGAGAGCCGGGGAGCTGTTTTTT. V is TRBV20-1 and J is TRBJ2-2; D not certain. The CDR3 extends over 16 amino acids. The germline V gene has CDR1 DFQATT and CDR2 SNEGSKA (reference sequence).

This clonotype appeared a few times. The chain's CDR3 is CASTTGLNTGELFF. The CDR3 coding sequence is TGTGCCAGCACCACAGGGCTGAACACCGGGGAGCTGTTTTTT. This sequence joins TRBV6-2 or TRBV6-3 and TRBJ2-2; D perhaps matches TRBD1 (6 bases). Germline V gives CDR1 MNHEY, CDR2 SVGEGT. The CDR3 is 14 amino acids. Trimming took off 7 bases at V and 1 base at J, with 10 bases between the two ends.

V is TRBV12-5 and J is TRBJ2-6, with 9 bases lining up with TRBD1. The length of the CDR3 is 19 residues. V lost 3 bases to trimming and J lost 3 bases; unmatched junction nucleotides: 12. Germline V gene sequence: CDR1 LGHNT, CDR2 FRNRAP. The CDR3 DNA reads as TGTGCTAGTGGTTTAGTAAGGACAGGGGTGTTTAGTGGGGCCAACGTCCTGACTTTC. It is translated as CASGLVRTGVFSGANVLTF.

The rearrangement links TRBV10-2 to TRBJ1-2, with 8 bases that match TRBD1. Trimming removed 2 bases from V and 8 bases from J; junction bases left unmatched: 10. The CDR3 spans 15 residues. Germline CDR1 reads WSHSY; CDR2 reads SAAADI. CDR3 amino acids: CASSEQGASSGGYTF. The CDR3 DNA sequence: TGCGCCAGCAGTGAGCAGGGGGCTTCCTCAGGGGGCTACACCTTC.

This clonotype was counted between two and nine times. The chain links TRBV28 to TRBJ1-5; 8 bases fit TRBD1. V was pared by 5 bases and J by 3 bases, with 9 bases of the junction left unmatched. Looked up from germline, CDR1 is MDHEN and CDR2 is SYDVKM. The CDR3 has 16 amino acids. This CDR3 is CASSQGTGRTNQPQHF. CDR3 sequence (DNA): TGTGCCAGCAGTCAGGGGACAGGTCGAACCAATCAGCCCCAGCATTTT.

This clonotype occurred a few times. The V gene is TRBV3-1, the J gene TRBJ2-7; tentative D call: TRBD2 (5 bases). This CDR3 spans 12 amino acids. V lost 3 bases and J 7 bases, leaving 10 bases between the germline ends. Looked up from germline, CDR1 is LGHDT and CDR2 is YNNKEL (reference sequence). The DNA of the CDR3 is TGTGCCAGCAGCCACGCCCCGGGAGAGCAGTACTTC. Translated, it gives CASSHAPGEQYF.

The chain couples TRBV5-1 to TRBJ2-1, with D unclear. The CDR3 extends over 13 amino acids. The germline gives CDR1 SGHRS, CDR2 YFSETQ. V lost 4 bases and J 7 bases, leaving 12 bases between the germline ends. The CDR3, as DNA: TGCGCCAGCAGCCCTGCTATTACGAATGAGCAGTTCTTC. Amino acids: CASSPAITNEQFF.

The V and J genes are TRBV5-1 and TRBJ2-1, with D perhaps TRBD1 (5 bases). The V and J ends lost 1 base and 10 bases respectively, with 15 bases between them. CDR1 and CDR2 (germline): SGHRS, YFSETQ. The CDR3 spans 14 residues. CDR3 sequence reads: CASSLRGASEEQFF. The CDR3 DNA reads TGCGCCAGCAGCTTGAGGGGCGCATCCGAAGAGCAGTTCTTC.

This clonotype was counted only a few times. J is TRBJ1-1 and V is TRBV6-5; possible D gene TRBD1, 6 bases. This CDR3 spans 12 amino acids. V was pared by 4 bases and J by 5 bases, with 8 bases between. Germline-derived CDR1 and CDR2 are MNHEY and SVGAGI. CDR3 region: CASSSGETEAFF. The CDR3 DNA follows: TGTGCCAGCAGTTCAGGGGAGACTGAAGCTTTCTTT.

This clonotype was seen more than once but under ten times. This chain connects TRBV27 to TRBJ2-1; 12 bases map to TRBD2. The CDR3 runs 15 residues. V was clipped by 5 bases and J by 6 bases; unmatched bases: 5. Per germline, CDR1 MNHEY and CDR2 SMNVEV (reference sequence). The CDR3 spells CASSTRTSGANEQFF. CDR3 DNA sequence: TGTGCCAGCAGTACACGGACTAGCGGGGCCAATGAGCAGTTCTTC.

This clonotype was detected only a few times. This chain joins TRBV16 and TRBJ2-6, with D unclear. The CDR3 is 14 amino acids. The V and J ends lost 2 bases and 0 bases respectively, with 2 bases between them. From germline, CDR1 is KGHSY and CDR2 FQNENV. CDR3 DNA: TGTGCCAGCAGCCAACTCTCTGGGGCCAACGTCCTGACTTTC. This encodes CASSQLSGANVLTF. Combining the CDR3 with reference TRBV16 and TRBJ2-6 gives the whole variable domain GEEVAQTPKHLVRGEGQKAKLYCAPIKGHSYVFWYQQVLKNEFKFLISFQNENVFDETGMPKERFSAKCLPNSPCSLEIQATKLEDSAVYFCASSQLSGANVLTFGAGSRLTVL.

The J gene is TRBJ1-1, the V gene TRBV5-1, with no clear D. CDR3 size: 16 residues. V dropped 3 bases and J dropped 5 bases, with 20 bases sitting between them. In germline, CDR1 is SGHRS, CDR2 YFSETQ. CDR3 DNA sequence: TGCGCCAGCAGCTCACGCGTGACGTCCCCGGATACTGAAGCTTTCTTT. This codes for CASSSRVTSPDTEAFF.

This clonotype was detected a few times. The genes are TRBV29-1 and TRBJ1-5; 9 nucleotides align to TRBD1. CDR3 length: 17 residues. In germline, CDR1 is SQVTM, CDR2 ANQGSEA. The junction had 14 bases not matched to a gene; V was cut back by 3 bases and J by 5 bases. CDR3 in amino acids: CSVDKDPGQGTDQPQHF. The CDR3 nucleotides are TGCAGCGTTGATAAAGACCCTGGACAGGGGACTGATCAGCCCCAGCATTTT. Based on the CDR3 plus reference TRBV29-1 and TRBJ1-5, the full variable domain is SAVISQKPSRDICQRGTSLTIQCQVDSQVTMMFWYRQQPGQSLTLIATANQGSEATYESGFVIDKFPISRPNLTFSTLTVSNMSPEDSSIYLCSVDKDPGQGTDQPQHFGDGTRLSIL.

This clonotype has only a few counts. The chain joins TRBV7-6 to TRBJ2-3, with D possibly TRBD2 on 6 matching bases. This CDR3 has 18 residues. CDR1 is SGHVS, CDR2 FNYEAQ, per germline. V was shortened by 3 bases and J by 2 bases, with 21 bases between the two germline ends. The CDR3 nucleotides are TGTGCCAGCAGCTTGGAGGATATTCTGCGGGGACCCACAGATACGCAGTATTTT. Translating gives CASSLEDILRGPTDTQYF.

Comments on this clonotype: The junction does not match germline at one end; this may be a read error. V usage is TRBV18 and J usage is TRBJ2-3; D is unresolved. CDR1 is KGHSH, CDR2 LQKENI, per germline. This CDR3 contains 14 residues. CDR3 amino acids: CASSPPLHTDTQYF. The CDR3 DNA reads TGTGCCAGCTCTCCACCTTTACACACAGATACGCAGTATTTT.

The sample holds a few counts of this clonotype. The V call is TRBV29-1, the J call TRBJ2-2; no clear D gene. V lost 7 bases and J 3 bases, leaving 6 bases between the germline ends. This CDR3 has 11 residues. Per the germline V gene, CDR1 is SQVTM and CDR2 is ANQGSEA. For the CDR3, the DNA is TGCAGCGCCTACTACACCGGGGAGCTGTTTTTT. Translation: CSAYYTGELFF.

V gene TRBV12-3 or TRBV12-4 combines with J gene TRBJ2-2, with 11 bases fitting TRBD2. The V and J ends lost 4 bases and 6 bases, in that order; junction bases with no gene match: 4. The CDR3 loop spans 15 amino acids. DNA of the CDR3: TGTGCCAGCAGTTACGTAGCGGGAGGGCCCGGGGAGCTGTTTTTT. This translates into CASSYVAGGPGELFF.